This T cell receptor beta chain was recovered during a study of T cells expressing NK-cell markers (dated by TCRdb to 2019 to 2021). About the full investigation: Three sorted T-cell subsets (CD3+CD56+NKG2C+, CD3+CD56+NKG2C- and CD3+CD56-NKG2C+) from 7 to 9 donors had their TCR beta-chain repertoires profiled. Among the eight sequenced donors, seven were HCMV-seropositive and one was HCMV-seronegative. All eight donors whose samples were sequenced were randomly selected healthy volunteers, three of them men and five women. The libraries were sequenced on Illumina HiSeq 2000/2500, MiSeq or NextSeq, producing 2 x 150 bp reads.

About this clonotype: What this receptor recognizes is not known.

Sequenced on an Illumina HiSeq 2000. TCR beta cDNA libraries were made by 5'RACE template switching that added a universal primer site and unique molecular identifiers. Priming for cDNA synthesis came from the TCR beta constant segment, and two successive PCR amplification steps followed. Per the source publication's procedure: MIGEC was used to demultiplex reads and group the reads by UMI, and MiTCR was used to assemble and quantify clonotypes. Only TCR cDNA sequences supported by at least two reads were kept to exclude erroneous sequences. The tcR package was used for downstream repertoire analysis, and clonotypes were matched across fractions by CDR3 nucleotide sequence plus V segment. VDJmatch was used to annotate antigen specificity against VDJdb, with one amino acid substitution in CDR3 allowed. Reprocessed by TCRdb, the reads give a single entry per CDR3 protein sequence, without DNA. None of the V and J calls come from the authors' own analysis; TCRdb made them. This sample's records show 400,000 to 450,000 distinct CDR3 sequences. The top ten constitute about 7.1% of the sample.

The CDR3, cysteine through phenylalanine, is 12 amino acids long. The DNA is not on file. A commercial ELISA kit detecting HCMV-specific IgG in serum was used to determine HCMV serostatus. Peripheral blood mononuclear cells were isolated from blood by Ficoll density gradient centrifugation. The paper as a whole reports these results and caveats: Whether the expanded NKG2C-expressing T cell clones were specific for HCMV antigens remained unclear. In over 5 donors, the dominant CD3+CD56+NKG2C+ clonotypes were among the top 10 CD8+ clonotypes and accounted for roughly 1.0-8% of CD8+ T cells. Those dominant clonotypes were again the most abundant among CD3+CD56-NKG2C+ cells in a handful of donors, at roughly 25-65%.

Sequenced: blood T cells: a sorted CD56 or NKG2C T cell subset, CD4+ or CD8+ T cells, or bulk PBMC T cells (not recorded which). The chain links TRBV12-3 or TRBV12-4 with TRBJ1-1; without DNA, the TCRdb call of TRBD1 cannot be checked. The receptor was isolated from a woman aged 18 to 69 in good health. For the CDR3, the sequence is CASIKQGTEAFF.